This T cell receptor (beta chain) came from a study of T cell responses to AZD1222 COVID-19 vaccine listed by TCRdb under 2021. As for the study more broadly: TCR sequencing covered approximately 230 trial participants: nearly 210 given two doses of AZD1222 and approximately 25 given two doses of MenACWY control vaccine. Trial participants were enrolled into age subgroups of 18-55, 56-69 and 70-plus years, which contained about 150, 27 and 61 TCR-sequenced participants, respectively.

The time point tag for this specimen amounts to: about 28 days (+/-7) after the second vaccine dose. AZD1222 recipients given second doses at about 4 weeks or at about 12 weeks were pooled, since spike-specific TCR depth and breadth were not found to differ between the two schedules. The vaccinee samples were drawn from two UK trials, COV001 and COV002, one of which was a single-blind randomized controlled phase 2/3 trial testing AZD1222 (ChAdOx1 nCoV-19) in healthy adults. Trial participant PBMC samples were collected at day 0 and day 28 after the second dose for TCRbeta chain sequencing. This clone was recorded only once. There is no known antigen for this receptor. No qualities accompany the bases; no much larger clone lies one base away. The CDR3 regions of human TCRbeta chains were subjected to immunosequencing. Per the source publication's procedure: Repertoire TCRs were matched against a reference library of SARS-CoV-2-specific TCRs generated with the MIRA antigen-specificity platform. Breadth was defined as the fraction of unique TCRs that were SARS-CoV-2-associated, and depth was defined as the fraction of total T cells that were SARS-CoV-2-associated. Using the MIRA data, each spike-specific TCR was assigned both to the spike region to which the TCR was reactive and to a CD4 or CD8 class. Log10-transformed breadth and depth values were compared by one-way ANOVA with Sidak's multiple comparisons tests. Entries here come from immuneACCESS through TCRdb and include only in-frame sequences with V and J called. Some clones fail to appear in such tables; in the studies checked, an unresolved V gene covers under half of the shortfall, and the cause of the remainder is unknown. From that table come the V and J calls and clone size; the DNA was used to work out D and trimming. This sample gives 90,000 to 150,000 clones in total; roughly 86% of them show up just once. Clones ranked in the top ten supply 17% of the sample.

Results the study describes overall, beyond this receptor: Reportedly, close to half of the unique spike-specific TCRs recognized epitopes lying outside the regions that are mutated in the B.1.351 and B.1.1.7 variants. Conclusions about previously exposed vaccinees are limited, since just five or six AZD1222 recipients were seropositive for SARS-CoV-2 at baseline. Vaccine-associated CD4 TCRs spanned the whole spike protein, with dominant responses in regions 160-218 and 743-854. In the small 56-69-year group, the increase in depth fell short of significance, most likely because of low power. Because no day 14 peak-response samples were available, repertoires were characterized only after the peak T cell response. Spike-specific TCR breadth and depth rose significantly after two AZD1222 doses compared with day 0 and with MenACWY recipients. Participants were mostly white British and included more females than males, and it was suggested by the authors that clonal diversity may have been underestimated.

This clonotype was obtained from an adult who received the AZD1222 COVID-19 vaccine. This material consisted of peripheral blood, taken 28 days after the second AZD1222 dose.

The DNA sequence is as follows: TGTGCCAGCAGCGTAGCTGGGACTAGCGGGACAGATACGCAGTATTTT. This sequence encodes CASSVAGTSGTDTQYF. The chain was built from TRBV9 and TRBJ2-3, with 12 junctional bases fitting TRBD2. Trimmed from V: 0 bases; trimmed from J: 3 bases; junction bases lacking a gene match: 2. The germline V gene sets CDR1 to SGDLS and CDR2 to YYNGEE. Inclusive of the bounding cysteine and phenylalanine, the CDR3 is 16 residues long. Only CDR3 DNA remains: 48 bases, in frame from the first base. With all but the CDR3 taken from the reference TRBV9 and TRBJ2-3 genes, the full variable domain is: DSGVTQTPKHLITATGQRVTLRCSPRSGDLSVYWYQQSLDQGLQFLIQYYNGEERAKGNILERFSAQQFPDLHSELNLSSLELGDSALYFCASSVAGTSGTDTQYFGPGTRLTVL.